The rows below give T cell receptor beta chains drawn from one sample of a study of blood T cell repertoires in COVID-19. Profiled with immunoSEQ multiplex PCR; TCRdb holds only in-frame clones, not every one. Seen here are over 250,000 clones, about four fifths observed once, and the top ten hold over 1.3%. The sample comprised peripheral blood. These receptors came from a human donor with COVID-19, enrolled during active disease. The donor label of this sample is uncertain. The CDR3 runs from the conserved cysteine through the conserved F or W. D genes are given only for firm matches. Not all rows give a size; the values are once, few, many and, for expanded clones, a class.

J	V	size	D	CDR3	DNA
TRBJ1-1	TRBV5-1	.	.	CASSLVGPSWNTEAFF	TGCGCCAGCAGCTTGGTGGGCCCCTCATGGAACACTGAAGCTTTCTTT
TRBJ2-5	TRBV5-1	once	.	CASSADFETQYF	TGCGCCAGCAGCGCGGACTTTGAGACCCAGTACTTC
TRBJ2-2	TRBV13	.	.	CASSLGDYRGELFF	TGTGCCAGCAGCTTAGGGGACTACCGCGGGGAGCTGTTTTTT
TRBJ1-2	TRBV20-1	.	TRBD1	CSASPGQIYGYTF	TGCAGTGCTAGTCCGGGACAGATCTATGGCTACACCTTC
TRBJ2-3	TRBV5-1	.	TRBD2	CASSSGTSGRGTDTQYF	TGCGCCAGCAGCTCCGGGACTAGCGGGAGAGGGACAGATACGCAGTATTTT
TRBJ2-7	TRBV3-1/TRBV3-2	.	TRBD2	CASSQPGLAGVFYEQYF	TGTGCCAGCAGCCAACCGGGACTAGCGGGAGTCTTTTACGAGCAGTACTTC
TRBJ1-5	TRBV19	.	TRBD1	CASSKSLPGTASNQPQHF	TGTGCCAGTAGTAAAAGTCTCCCGGGGACAGCTAGCAATCAGCCCCAGCATTTT
TRBJ1-2	TRBV7-9	.	TRBD1	CASSITGGYGYTF	TGTGCCAGCAGCATAACAGGGGGCTATGGCTACACCTTC
TRBJ2-7	TRBV4-1	.	.	CASSQDSVRGRDEQYF	TGCGCCAGCAGCCAAGATTCGGTTAGGGGAAGAGACGAGCAGTACTTC
TRBJ2-1	TRBV5-1	many	.	CASSLSLQSYNEQFF	TGCGCCAGCAGCCTTAGCCTGCAGTCCTACAATGAGCAGTTCTTC
TRBJ2-2	TRBV2	.	.	CASSLDTGELFF	TGTGCCAGCAGTCTCGACACCGGGGAGCTGTTTTTT
TRBJ1-6	TRBV6-5	.	TRBD1	CASRPDRGGSPLHF	TGTGCCAGCAGACCCGACAGGGGAGGATCACCCCTCCACTTT
TRBJ2-1	TRBV19	.	TRBD2	CASSILAGVVYNEQFF	TGTGCCAGTAGTATACTAGCGGGAGTCGTCTACAATGAGCAGTTCTTC
TRBJ1-5	TRBV6-6	few	TRBD1	CASSYSMASGGQPQHF	TGTGCCAGCAGTTACTCGATGGCCTCAGGGGGACAGCCCCAGCATTTT
TRBJ2-2	TRBV5-1	.	.	CASLERAGGLNTGELFF	TGCGCCAGCTTAGAAAGGGCCGGGGGGCTCAACACCGGGGAGCTGTTTTTT
TRBJ1-2	TRBV6-5	once	TRBD1	CASSRRGQDYGYTF	TGTGCCAGCAGTCGAAGGGGGCAGGACTATGGCTACACCTTC
TRBJ2-3	TRBV28	.	TRBD1	CASSRPGQGADTQYF	TGTGCCAGCAGCCGGCCGGGACAGGGGGCGGATACGCAGTATTTT
TRBJ2-1	TRBV7-2	.	TRBD2	CASSPQAGTMNEQFF	TGTGCCAGCAGCCCCCAAGCCGGGACTATGAATGAGCAGTTCTTC
TRBJ2-7	TRBV7-9	.	TRBD2	CASSLAVTSGYEQYF	TGTGCCAGCAGCTTAGCAGTTACTAGCGGCTACGAGCAGTACTTC
TRBJ2-3	TRBV3-1/TRBV3-2	.	TRBD2	CASSPFGRTSSTDTQYF	TGTGCCAGCAGCCCATTCGGGAGGACCTCTAGCACAGATACGCAGTATTTT
TRBJ2-2	TRBV5-1	.	TRBD2	CASSRTSTSGRDANTGELFF	TGCGCCAGCAGCCGAACATCGACTAGCGGGAGAGACGCGAACACCGGGGAGCTGTTTTTT
TRBJ2-7	TRBV7-6	.	TRBD1	CASSSQGTSEQYF	TGTGCCAGCAGCTCACAGGGGACCTCCGAGCAGTACTTC
TRBJ2-7	TRBV7-2	once	.	CASSPRIGSRGQGYEQYF	TGTGCCAGCAGCCCGAGAATTGGTAGTAGGGGCCAGGGGTACGAGCAGTACTTC
TRBJ1-5	TRBV2	.	.	CASTLGQNNQPQHF	TGTGCCAGCACCCTGGGGCAGAATAATCAGCCCCAGCATTTT
TRBJ2-7	TRBV5-1	few	TRBD2	CASSLDGTSLREQYF	TGCGCCAGCAGCTTGGACGGGACTAGCCTGCGCGAGCAGTACTTC
TRBJ2-7	TRBV29-1	.	TRBD1	CSVEQPDRGSYEQYF	TGCAGCGTCGAACAGCCGGACAGGGGCTCCTACGAGCAGTACTTC